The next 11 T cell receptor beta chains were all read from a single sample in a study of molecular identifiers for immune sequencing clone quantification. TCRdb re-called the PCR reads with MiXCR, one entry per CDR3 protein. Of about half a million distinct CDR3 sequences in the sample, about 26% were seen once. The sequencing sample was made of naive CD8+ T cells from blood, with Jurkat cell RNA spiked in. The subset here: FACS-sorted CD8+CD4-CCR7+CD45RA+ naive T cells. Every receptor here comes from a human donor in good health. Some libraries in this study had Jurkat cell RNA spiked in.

CDR3 region: CASSPWTRDGERYNEQFF. CDR3 DNA sequence: TGTGCCAGTAGTCCCTGGACTAGGGATGGGGAGCGGTACAATGAGCAGTTCTTC. This rearrangement joins TRBV19 to TRBJ2-1; TRBD2 aligns across 7 bases. The germline V gene has CDR1 LNHDA and CDR2 SQIVND (reference sequence). The CDR3 covers 18 residues. V lost 5 bases to trimming and J lost 4 bases; unmatched junction nucleotides: 17.

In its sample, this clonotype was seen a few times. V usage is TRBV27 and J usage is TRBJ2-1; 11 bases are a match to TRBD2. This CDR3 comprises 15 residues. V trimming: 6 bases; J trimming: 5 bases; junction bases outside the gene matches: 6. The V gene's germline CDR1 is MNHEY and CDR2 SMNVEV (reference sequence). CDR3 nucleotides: TGTGCCAGCAGGGGACTAGCGGATTATAACAATGAGCAGTTCTTC. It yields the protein CASRGLADYNNEQFF.

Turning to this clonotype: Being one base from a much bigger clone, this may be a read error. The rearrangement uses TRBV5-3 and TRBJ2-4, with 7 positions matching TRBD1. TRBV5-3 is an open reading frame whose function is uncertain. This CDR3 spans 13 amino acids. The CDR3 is CASSLVTGSFQYF. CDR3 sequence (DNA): TGCGCCAGCAGCTTGGTGACAGGGAGTTTTCAGTACTTC.

CDR3 coding DNA: TGTGCCTGGAGTGCACTCGGGGCGGATTATACAGAGCAGTACTTC. Translation gives CAWSALGADYTEQYF. The J gene is TRBJ2-7, the V gene TRBV30, with D perhaps assigned TRBD1 or TRBD2 (5 bases each). Trimming removed 1 base at V and 7 bases at J, with 20 bases between. Germline V gene lookup returns CDR1 GTSNPN and CDR2 SVGIG (reference sequence). This CDR3 is built from 15 residues.

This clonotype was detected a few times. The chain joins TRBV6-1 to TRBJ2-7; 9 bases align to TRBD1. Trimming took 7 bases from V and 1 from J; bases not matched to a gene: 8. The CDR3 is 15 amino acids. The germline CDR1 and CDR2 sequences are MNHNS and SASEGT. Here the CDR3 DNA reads TGTGCCAGCAACCGAGACAGGGGGACTTCCTACGAGCAGTACTTC. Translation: CASNRDRGTSYEQYF.

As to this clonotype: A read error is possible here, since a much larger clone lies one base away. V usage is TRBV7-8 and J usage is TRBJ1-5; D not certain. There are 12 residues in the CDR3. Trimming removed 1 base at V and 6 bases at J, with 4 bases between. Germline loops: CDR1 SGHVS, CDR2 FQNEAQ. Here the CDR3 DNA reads TGTGCCAGCAGCTTAGAACCTCAGCCCCAGCATTTT. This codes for CASSLEPQPQHF.

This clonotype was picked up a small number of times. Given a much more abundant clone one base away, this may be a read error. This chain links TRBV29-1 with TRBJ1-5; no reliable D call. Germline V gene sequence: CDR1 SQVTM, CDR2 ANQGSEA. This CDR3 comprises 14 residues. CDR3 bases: TGCTGCGTCGGAGTAGGAGATAGCAATCAGCCCCAGCATTTT. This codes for CCVGVGDSNQPQHF.

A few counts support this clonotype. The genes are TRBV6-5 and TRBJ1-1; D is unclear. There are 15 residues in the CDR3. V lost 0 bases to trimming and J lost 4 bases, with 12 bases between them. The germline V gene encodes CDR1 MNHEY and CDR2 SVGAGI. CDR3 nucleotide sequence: TGTGCCAGCAGTTACTCCCAGGCTGGGAGCACTGAAGCTTTCTTT. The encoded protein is CASSYSQAGSTEAFF.

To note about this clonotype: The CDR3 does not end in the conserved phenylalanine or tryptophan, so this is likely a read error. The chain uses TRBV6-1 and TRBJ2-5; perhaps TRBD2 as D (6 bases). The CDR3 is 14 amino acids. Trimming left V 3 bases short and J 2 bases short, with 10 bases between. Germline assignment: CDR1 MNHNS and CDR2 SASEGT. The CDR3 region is CASSDGRRQETQYL. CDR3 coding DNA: TGTGCCAGCAGTGACGGGAGAAGGCAAGAGACCCAGTACTTG.

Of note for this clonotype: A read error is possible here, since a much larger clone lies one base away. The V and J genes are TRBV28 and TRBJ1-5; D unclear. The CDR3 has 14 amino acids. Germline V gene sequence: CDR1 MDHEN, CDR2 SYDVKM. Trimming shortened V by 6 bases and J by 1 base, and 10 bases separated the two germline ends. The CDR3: CASSGVESNQPQHF. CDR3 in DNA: TGTGCCAGCAGCGGAGTTGAAAGCAATCAGCCCCAGCATTTT.

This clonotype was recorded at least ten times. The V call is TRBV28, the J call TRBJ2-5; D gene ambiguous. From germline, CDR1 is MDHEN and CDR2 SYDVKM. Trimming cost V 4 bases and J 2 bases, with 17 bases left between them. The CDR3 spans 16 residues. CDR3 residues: CASSSPVSVSQETQYF. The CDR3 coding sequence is TGTGCCAGCAGTTCCCCAGTTTCCGTCTCGCAAGAGACCCAGTACTTC.